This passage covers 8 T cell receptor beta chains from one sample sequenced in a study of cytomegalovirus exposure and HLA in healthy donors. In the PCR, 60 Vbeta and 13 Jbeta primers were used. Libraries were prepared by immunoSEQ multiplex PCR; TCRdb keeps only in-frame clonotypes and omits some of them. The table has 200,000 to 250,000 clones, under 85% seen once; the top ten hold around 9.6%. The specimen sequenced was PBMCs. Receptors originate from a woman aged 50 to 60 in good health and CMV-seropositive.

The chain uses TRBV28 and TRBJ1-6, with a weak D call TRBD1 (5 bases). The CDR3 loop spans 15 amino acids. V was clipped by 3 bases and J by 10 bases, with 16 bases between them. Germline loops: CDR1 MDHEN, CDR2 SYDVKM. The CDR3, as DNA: TGTGCCAGCAGTTTGGGGGGACGGTACCCGTCACCCCTCCACTTT. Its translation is CASSLGGRYPSPLHF. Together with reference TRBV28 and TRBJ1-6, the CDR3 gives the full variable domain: DVKVTQSSRYLVKRTGEKVFLECVQDMDHENMFWYRQDPGLGLRLIYFSYDVKMKEKGDIPEGYSVSREKKERFSLILESASTNQTSMYLCASSLGGRYPSPLHFGNGTRLTVT.

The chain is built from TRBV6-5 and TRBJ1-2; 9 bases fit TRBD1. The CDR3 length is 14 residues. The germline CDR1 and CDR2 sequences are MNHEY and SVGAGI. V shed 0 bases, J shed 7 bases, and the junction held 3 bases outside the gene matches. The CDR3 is CASSYSRQGGGYTF. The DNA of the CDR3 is TGTGCCAGCAGTTACTCTAGACAGGGGGGTGGCTACACCTTC.

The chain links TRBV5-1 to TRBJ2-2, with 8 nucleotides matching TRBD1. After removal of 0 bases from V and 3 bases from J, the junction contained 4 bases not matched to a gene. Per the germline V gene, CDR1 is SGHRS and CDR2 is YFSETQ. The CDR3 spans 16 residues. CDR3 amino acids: CASSLVGDRYTGELFF. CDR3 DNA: TGCGCCAGCAGCTTGGTTGGGGACAGGTACACCGGGGAGCTGTTTTTT.

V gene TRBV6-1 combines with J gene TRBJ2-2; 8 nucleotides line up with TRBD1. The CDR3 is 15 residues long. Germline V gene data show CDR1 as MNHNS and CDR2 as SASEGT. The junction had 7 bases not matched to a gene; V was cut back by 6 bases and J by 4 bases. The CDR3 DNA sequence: TGTGCCAGCAGGAACAGGGGGGCGAGCACCGGGGAGCTGTTTTTT. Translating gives CASRNRGASTGELFF.

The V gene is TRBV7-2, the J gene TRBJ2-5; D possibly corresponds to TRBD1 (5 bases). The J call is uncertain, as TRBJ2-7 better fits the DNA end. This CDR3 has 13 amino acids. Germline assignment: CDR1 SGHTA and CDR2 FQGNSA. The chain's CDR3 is CASSLRQSLEQYF. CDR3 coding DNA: TGTGCCAGCAGCCTAAGACAGAGTCTCGAGCAGTACTTC.

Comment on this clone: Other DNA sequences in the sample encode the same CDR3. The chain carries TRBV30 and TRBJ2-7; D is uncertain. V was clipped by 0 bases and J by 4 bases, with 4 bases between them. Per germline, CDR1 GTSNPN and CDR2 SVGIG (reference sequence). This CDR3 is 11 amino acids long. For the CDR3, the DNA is TGTGCCTGGAGTGTCAGTTACGAGCAGTACTTC. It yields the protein CAWSVSYEQYF.

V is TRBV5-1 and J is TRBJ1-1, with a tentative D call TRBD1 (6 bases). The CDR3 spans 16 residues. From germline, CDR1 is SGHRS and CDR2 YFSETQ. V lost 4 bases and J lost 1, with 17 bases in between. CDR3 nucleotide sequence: TGCGCCAGCAGCGCCAACCTAGGGACAACGAACACTGAAGCTTTCTTT. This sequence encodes CASSANLGTTNTEAFF. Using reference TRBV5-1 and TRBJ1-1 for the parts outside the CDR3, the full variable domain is KAGVTQTPRYLIKTRGQQVTLSCSPISGHRSVSWYQQTPGQGLQFLFEYFSETQRNKGNFPGRFSGRQFSNSRSEMNVSTLELGDSALYLCASSANLGTTNTEAFFGQGTRLTVV.

Here the CDR3 reads CASRTTGGDKEKLFF. The CDR3, as DNA: TGTGCCAGCAGAACGACAGGGGGAGACAAAGAAAAACTGTTTTTT. V and J are TRBV6-6 and TRBJ1-4; 9 nucleotides match TRBD1. CDR3 length: 15 amino acids. Trimming at V came to 6 bases and at J to 8 bases, leaving 10 bases not matched to a gene. Germline V gene data show CDR1 as MNHNY and CDR2 as SVGAGI (reference sequence).